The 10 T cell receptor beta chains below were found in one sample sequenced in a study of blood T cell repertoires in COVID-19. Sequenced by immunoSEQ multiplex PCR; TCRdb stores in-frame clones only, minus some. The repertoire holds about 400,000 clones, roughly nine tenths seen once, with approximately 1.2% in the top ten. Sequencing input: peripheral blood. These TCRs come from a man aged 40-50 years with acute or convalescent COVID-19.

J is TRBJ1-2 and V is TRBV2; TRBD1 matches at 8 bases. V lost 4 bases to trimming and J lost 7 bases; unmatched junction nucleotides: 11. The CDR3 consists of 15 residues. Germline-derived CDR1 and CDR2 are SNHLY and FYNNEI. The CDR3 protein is CASSGPRDRKSGYTF. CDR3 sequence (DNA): TGTGCCAGCAGTGGACCCCGGGACAGGAAATCTGGCTACACCTTC.

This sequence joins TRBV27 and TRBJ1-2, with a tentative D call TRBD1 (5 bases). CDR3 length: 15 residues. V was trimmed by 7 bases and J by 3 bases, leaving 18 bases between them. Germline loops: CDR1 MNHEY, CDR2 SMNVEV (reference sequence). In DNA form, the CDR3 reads TGTGCCAGCAAACGCGAGACAGCAGAATACTATGGCTACACCTTC. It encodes CASKRETAEYYGYTF.

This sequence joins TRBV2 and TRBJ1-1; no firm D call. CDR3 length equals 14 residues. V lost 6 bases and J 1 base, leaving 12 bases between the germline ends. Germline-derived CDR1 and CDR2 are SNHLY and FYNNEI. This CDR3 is CASRPLPGNTEAFF. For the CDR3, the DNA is TGTGCCAGCAGACCACTCCCGGGGAACACTGAAGCTTTCTTT.

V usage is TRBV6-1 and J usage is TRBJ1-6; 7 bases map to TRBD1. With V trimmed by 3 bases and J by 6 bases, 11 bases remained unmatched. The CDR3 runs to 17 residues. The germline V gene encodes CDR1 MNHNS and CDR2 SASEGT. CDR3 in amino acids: CASSDAMGDRSNSPLHF. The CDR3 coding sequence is TGTGCCAGCAGTGATGCGATGGGGGACAGATCTAATTCACCCCTCCACTTT.

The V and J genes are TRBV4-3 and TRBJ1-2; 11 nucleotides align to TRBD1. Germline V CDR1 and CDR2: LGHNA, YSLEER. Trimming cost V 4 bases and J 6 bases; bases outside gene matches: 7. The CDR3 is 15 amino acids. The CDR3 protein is CASSLGQGDGDGYTF. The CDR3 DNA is TGCGCCAGCAGCCTGGGACAGGGGGATGGAGATGGCTACACCTTC.

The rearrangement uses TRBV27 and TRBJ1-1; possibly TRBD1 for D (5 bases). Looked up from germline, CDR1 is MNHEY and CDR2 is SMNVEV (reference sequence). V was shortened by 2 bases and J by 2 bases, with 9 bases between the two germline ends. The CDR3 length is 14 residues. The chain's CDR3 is CASSLDRGNTEAFF. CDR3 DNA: TGTGCCAGCAGTTTAGATAGGGGTAACACTGAAGCTTTCTTT.

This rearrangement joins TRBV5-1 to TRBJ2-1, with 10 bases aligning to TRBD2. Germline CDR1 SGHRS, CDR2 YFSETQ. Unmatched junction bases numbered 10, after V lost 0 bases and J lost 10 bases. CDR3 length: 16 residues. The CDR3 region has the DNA TGCGCCAGCAGCTTGGTAGGGCTAGCGGGAGTTTTGGAGCAGTTCTTC. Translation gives CASSLVGLAGVLEQFF.

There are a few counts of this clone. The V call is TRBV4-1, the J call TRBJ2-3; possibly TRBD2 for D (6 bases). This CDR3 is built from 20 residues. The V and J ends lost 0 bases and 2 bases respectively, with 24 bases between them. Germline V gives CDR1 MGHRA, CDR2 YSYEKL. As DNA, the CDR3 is TGCGCCAGCAGCCAAGAAGGGATTCGTACGGGAGTGGTCGACACAGATACGCAGTATTTT. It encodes CASSQEGIRTGVVDTDTQYF.

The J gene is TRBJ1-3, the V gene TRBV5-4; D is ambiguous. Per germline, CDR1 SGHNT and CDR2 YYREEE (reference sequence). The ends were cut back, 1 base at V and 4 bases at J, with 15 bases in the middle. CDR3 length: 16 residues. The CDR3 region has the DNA TGTGCCAGCAGCTTGATGCAGACTGGCGCGGGAAACACCATATATTTT. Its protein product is CASSLMQTGAGNTIYF.

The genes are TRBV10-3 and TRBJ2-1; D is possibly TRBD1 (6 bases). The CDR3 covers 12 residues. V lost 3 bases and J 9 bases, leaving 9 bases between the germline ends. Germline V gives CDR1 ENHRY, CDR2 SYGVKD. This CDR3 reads CAISDRGSEQFF. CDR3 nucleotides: TGTGCCATCAGTGACAGGGGCAGTGAGCAGTTCTTC.